Detailed here is one T cell receptor (beta chain). Antigen unknown. TCR sequencing used cDNA made by reverse transcription of extracted RNA. Sequencing used immunoSEQ multiplex PCR; TCRdb keeps in-frame clones, though not all of them. The sample includes 200,000 to 250,000 clones, over 60% of them seen just once. The data were taken from a study of CD8+ T cells in alopecia areata. Findings and limits, study-wide: Among the cells sequenced in scalp samples are also the resident alphabeta T cells of normal skin.

Described treatment: oral pan-JAK inhibitor, 5-10 mg twice daily. PBMCs served as the source from which CD4+ and CD8+ T cells were sorted. Germline assignment: CDR1 SQVTM and CDR2 ANQGSEA. The CDR3 extends over 11 amino acids. The input for sequencing was CD4+ T cells sorted from blood, taken at week 4, from a patient treated with tofacitinib. This clonotype originated in a human donor with alopecia areata. This sequence joins TRBV29-1 and TRBJ1-1; D unresolved. DNA for the CDR3: TGCAGTGAGGACGGCAACACTGAAGCTTTCTTT. Encoded protein: CSEDGNTEAFF.